This TCR beta chain was observed in a study of blood T cells in healthy people across ages (dated by TCRdb to the mid-2010s). Context from the whole study: In model experiments, template switching captured about one uniquely barcoded TCR beta cDNA molecule for every two T cells. The study measured age-related changes in TCR beta repertoire diversity using deep sequencing normalized with unique cDNA molecular identifiers. The donors were split into four age groups: young (average approximately 16 years), middle-aged (more than 35), aged (approximately 60) and long-lived (approximately 80). To avoid experimental bias, donors of different ages were spread randomly across the sequencing lanes. The study analyzed two additional independent replicas of 1 million unique cDNA reads from the same blood draw for two donors, one aged 18 to 29 and one aged 80 or older. General findings and caveats noted by the study authors: Donor CMV infection status was unknown, potentially confounding age-related changes in expanded clonotypes. A strong correlation was found between observed TCR beta diversity and the percentage of naive T cells measured by flow cytometry. Compared with the aged group, more naive CD4+ T cells, fewer expanded clones and increased TCR diversity were shown by the long-lived group, suggesting age selection. Estimates of total diversity based on one million sequenced T cells were regarded as lower bounds and as underestimates. As age increased, observed TCR beta diversity per million T cells dropped in a roughly linear way, and a significant reduction was already evident by age about 40. Conclusive comparison of naive and antigen-experienced compartments was prevented by the profiling of bulk unsorted PBMCs.

The library relied on 5' RACE. These reads were obtained on an Illumina HiSeq 2500. A second PCR of about 6 to 11 cycles was performed with a sample-barcoded 5' primer and a J-beta primer mix. A template-switch 5' adaptor carrying 12 random nucleotides introduced a unique molecular identifier onto each TCR beta cDNA molecule. At least 2.5 million CDR3-containing paired-end reads were obtained from each sample. First-strand cDNA synthesis was performed from all RNA using the Mint cDNA synthesis kit, with priming by a TRBC-specific oligonucleotide. All cDNA was treated with uracil-DNA glycosylase and then went through a first 18-cycle PCR with the universal primers M1SS and BC2_uni_R. The authors processed their data as follows. Each sample was normalized by randomly selecting 1 million high-quality reads, each carrying a distinct molecular identifier. Reads sharing molecular identifiers were discarded rather than binned into consensus sequences. MiTCR, run with a Q25 quality threshold and the strictest error-elimination algorithm, handled CDR3 identification, clonotype clustering and error correction. A nonparametric unseen species model with Euler transformation was used to estimate a lower bound on total TCR beta diversity. Clones were called with MiXCR by TCRdb after fastp trimmed the public reads at Q25, and only in-frame beta chains were retained. Rows with a matching CDR3 protein are joined into one entry that keeps the most common DNA and genes. The V and J calls here are based on TCRdb, not the publication. This sample lists roughly 500,000 distinct CDR3 sequences; 27% were detected once. The ten largest clones represent about 18% of the sample.

At least ten counts were recorded for this clonotype. It lacks a known antigen. No quality values exist for individual bases; no much larger clone is one base distant. Systemically healthy Caucasian individuals from Russia, 35 to 50 in total and aged about 6 to 100 years, were included as donors. Each donor gave ten milliliters of peripheral blood, drawn into EDTA-treated Vacutainer tubes. PBMCs were isolated by Ficoll-Paque density-gradient centrifugation, with at least 6 million obtained per sample. Total RNA was extracted from PBMCs with Trizol reagent, with at least 6 micrograms obtained per sample. For every donor, an aliquot of PBMCs went through flow cytometry to measure the percentages of naive CD45RAhigh/CD27high T cells. The TCR was taken from a woman aged 70-85 years in good health. Sequencing was carried out using blood.

The CDR3 region has the sequence CASSLNQPQHF. The nucleotides read TGTGCCAGCAGCCTCAATCAGCCCCAGCATTTT. The rearranged chain carries TRBV6-1 and TRBJ1-5, with the D gene uncertain. As encoded in the germline V gene, CDR1 is MNHNS while CDR2 is SASEGT. The CDR3 numbers 11 residues from cysteine through phenylalanine. This entry keeps only the CDR3 DNA: 33 bases, framed from base 1. V sheds 6 bases and J sheds 3 bases, leaving 3 bases between their ends.